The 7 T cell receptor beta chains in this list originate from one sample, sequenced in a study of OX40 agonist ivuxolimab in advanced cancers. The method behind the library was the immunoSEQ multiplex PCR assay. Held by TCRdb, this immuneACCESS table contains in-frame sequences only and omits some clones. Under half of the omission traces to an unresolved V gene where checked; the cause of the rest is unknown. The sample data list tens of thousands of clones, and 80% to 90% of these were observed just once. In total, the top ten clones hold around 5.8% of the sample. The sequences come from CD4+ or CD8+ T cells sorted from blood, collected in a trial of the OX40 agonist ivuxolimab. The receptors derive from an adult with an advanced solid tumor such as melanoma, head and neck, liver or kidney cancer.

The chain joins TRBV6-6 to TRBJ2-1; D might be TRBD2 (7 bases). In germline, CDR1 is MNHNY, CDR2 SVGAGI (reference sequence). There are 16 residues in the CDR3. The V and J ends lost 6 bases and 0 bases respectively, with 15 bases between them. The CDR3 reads CASSLGGAGSYNEQFF. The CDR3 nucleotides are TGTGCCAGCAGCCTAGGGGGGGCGGGCTCCTACAATGAGCAGTTCTTC.

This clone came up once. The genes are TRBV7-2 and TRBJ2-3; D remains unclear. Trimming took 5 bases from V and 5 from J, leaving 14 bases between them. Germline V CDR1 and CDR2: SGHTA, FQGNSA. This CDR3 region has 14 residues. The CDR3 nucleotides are TGTGCCAGCAGCCCGCACGGGCCAGGAGATACGCAGTATTTT. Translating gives CASSPHGPGDTQYF.

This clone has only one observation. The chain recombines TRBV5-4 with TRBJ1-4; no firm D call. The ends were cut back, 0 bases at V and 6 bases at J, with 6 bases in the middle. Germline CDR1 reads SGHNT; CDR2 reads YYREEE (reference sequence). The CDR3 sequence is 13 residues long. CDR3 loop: CASSLGSDEKLFF. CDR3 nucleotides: TGTGCCAGCAGCTTGGGGTCTGATGAAAAACTGTTTTTT.

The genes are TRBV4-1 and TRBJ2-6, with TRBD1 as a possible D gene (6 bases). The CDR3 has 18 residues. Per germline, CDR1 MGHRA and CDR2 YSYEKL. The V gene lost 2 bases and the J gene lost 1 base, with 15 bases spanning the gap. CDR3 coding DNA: TGCGCCAGCAGCCAATACTTGATTAGGGGGTCTGGGGCCAACGTCCTGACTTTC. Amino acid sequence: CASSQYLIRGSGANVLTF.

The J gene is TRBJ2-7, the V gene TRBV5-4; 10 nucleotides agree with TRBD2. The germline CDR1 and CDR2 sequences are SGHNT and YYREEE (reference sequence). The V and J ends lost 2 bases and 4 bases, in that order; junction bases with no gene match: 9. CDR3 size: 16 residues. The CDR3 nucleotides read TGTGCCAGCAGCTTAGGAGCGGGAGGGCTTCGATACGAGCAGTACTTC. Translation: CASSLGAGGLRYEQYF. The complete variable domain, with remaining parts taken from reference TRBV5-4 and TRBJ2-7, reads ETGVTQSPTHLIKTRGQQVTLRCSSQSGHNTVSWYQQALGQGPQFIFQYYREEENGRGNFPPRFSGLQFPNYSSELNVNALELDDSALYLCASSLGAGGLRYEQYFGPGTRLTVT.

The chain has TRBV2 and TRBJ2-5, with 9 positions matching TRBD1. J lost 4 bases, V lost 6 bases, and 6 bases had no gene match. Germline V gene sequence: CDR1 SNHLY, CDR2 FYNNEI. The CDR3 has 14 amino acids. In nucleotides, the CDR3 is TGTGCCAGCAGCGGGGACAGGGTTGGAGAGACCCAGTACTTC. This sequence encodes CASSGDRVGETQYF.

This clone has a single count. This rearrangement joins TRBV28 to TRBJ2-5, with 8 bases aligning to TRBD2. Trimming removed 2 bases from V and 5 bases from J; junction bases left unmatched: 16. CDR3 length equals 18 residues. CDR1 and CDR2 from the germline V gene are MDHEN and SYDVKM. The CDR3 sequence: CASSLVWYKRERRETQYF. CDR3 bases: TGTGCCAGCAGTTTAGTCTGGTATAAGCGGGAGAGGCGGGAGACCCAGTACTTC.